These T cell receptor beta chains were read from a single sample in a study of cytomegalovirus exposure and HLA in healthy donors. Repertoires were generated with immunoSEQ multiplex PCR, while TCRdb's copy carries only in-frame clones and drops some. The sample includes about 240,000 clones, approximately 86% of them seen just once. The specimen sequenced was PBMCs. The receptor set was obtained from a woman in her 30s in good health and CMV-seropositive. The CDR3 runs from the conserved cysteine through the conserved F or W. The order of the fields is J gene, V gene, clone size, D gene, CDR3 DNA, CDR3 protein. The D gene is left open where the match is weak. Some rows mark clone size as missing; the rest say once, few, many or name a class of expanded clone.

J gene: TRBJ2-7; V gene: TRBV9; clone size: NA; D gene: NA; CDR3 DNA: TGTGCCAGCAGTGAGACAGCGAATTCCTACGAGCAGTACTTC; CDR3 protein: CASSETANSYEQYF
J gene: TRBJ2-5; V gene: TRBV18; clone size: NA; D gene: TRBD1; CDR3 DNA: TGTGCCAGCTCACCCGGACAGGGAGAGACCCAGTACTTC; CDR3 protein: CASSPGQGETQYF
J gene: TRBJ2-1; V gene: TRBV11-3; clone size: NA; D gene: TRBD2; CDR3 DNA: TGTGCCAGCAGCCGGAGCGGGAGCTCCTACAATGAGCAGTTCTTC; CDR3 protein: CASSRSGSSYNEQFF
J gene: TRBJ2-7; V gene: TRBV19; clone size: NA; D gene: NA; CDR3 DNA: TGTGCCAGTAGATGGTCCGGGAGCACCGAGCAGTACTTC; CDR3 protein: CASRWSGSTEQYF
J gene: TRBJ1-5; V gene: TRBV4-1; clone size: NA; D gene: NA; CDR3 DNA: TGCGCCAGCAGCAGGTGGGCAGAGAATTCCAATCAGCCCCAGCATTTT; CDR3 protein: CASSRWAENSNQPQHF
J gene: TRBJ1-2; V gene: TRBV25-1; clone size: NA; D gene: NA; CDR3 DNA: TGTGCCAGCAGCGTCGCCGGGGGGCGAGGCTATGGCTACACCTTC; CDR3 protein: CASSVAGGRGYGYTF
J gene: TRBJ2-6; V gene: TRBV23-1; clone size: NA; D gene: NA; CDR3 DNA: TGCGCCAGCAGTCCTCCACGCGCGGTGGAGGCCAACGTCCTGACTTTC; CDR3 protein: CASSPPRAVEANVLTF
J gene: TRBJ1-5; V gene: TRBV6-6; clone size: few; D gene: NA; CDR3 DNA: TGTGCCAGCAGACCTACAACAGGGAGCAATCAGCCCCAGCATTTT; CDR3 protein: CASRPTTGSNQPQHF
J gene: TRBJ2-7; V gene: TRBV2; clone size: NA; D gene: NA; CDR3 DNA: TGTGCCAGCAGTGAACTCGGGTGGGCGGGCCACTACGAGCAGTACTTC; CDR3 protein: CASSELGWAGHYEQYF
J gene: TRBJ2-1; V gene: TRBV6-5; clone size: few; D gene: TRBD1; CDR3 DNA: TGTGCCAGCAGTAACAGGGGTGAGCAGTTCTTC; CDR3 protein: CASSNRGEQFF
J gene: TRBJ1-3; V gene: TRBV6-1; clone size: NA; D gene: NA; CDR3 DNA: TGTGCCAGCAGTGAAGCCGGTCGTGGAAACACCATATATTTT; CDR3 protein: CASSEAGRGNTIYF
J gene: TRBJ1-3; V gene: TRBV15; clone size: NA; D gene: NA; CDR3 DNA: TGTGCCACCAGCAGAGAACAGGAAAAAACCACCATATATTTT; CDR3 protein: CATSREQEKTTIYF
J gene: TRBJ2-4; V gene: TRBV2; clone size: NA; D gene: TRBD2; CDR3 DNA: TGTGCCAGCGTTAGGACTAGCGGTAAAAACATTCAGTACTTC; CDR3 protein: CASVRTSGKNIQYF
J gene: TRBJ1-1; V gene: TRBV28; clone size: once; D gene: TRBD1; CDR3 DNA: TGTGCCTCAAAAACAGGGGGGAACACTGAAGCTTTCTTT; CDR3 protein: CASKTGGNTEAFF
J gene: TRBJ2-7; V gene: TRBV11-2; clone size: few; D gene: NA; CDR3 DNA: TGTGCCAGCAGCTTAGTGGCAGGGTCCTACGAGCAGTACTTC; CDR3 protein: CASSLVAGSYEQYF
J gene: TRBJ1-1; V gene: TRBV30; clone size: NA; D gene: NA; CDR3 DNA: TGTGCCTGGAGTCTGGGGGCCGTCGGAGCTTTCTTT; CDR3 protein: CAWSLGAVGAFF
J gene: TRBJ2-4; V gene: TRBV6-6; clone size: NA; D gene: TRBD1; CDR3 DNA: TGTGCCAGCAGTTACGACAGGGGGGGCTTCAGCATTCAGTACTTC; CDR3 protein: CASSYDRGGFSIQYF
J gene: TRBJ1-1; V gene: TRBV2; clone size: NA; D gene: TRBD1; CDR3 DNA: TGTGCCAGCAGTGAAAAAACTCTAGGACAGGGCGCTGAAGCTTTCTTT; CDR3 protein: CASSEKTLGQGAEAFF
J gene: TRBJ2-2; V gene: TRBV10-3; clone size: NA; D gene: NA; CDR3 DNA: TGTGCCATCAGTGAGTCGCGCCTGAGCGCGCTAAGACTGATCACCGGGGAGCTGTTTTTT; CDR3 protein: CAISESRLSALRLITGELFF
J gene: TRBJ1-5; V gene: TRBV11-2; clone size: NA; D gene: NA; CDR3 DNA: TGTGCCAGCAGCTCCAACAATCAGCCCCAGCATTTT; CDR3 protein: CASSSNNQPQHF
J gene: TRBJ1-1; V gene: TRBV5-1; clone size: NA; D gene: NA; CDR3 DNA: TGCGCCAGCAGCGTTTTCATGAACACTGAAGCTTTCTTT; CDR3 protein: CASSVFMNTEAFF
J gene: TRBJ2-1; V gene: TRBV30; clone size: NA; D gene: TRBD2; CDR3 DNA: TGTGCCTGGAGTGTGGCTAGCGGGAGGCGTGAGCAGTTCTTC; CDR3 protein: CAWSVASGRREQFF
J gene: TRBJ1-5; V gene: TRBV27; clone size: NA; D gene: TRBD1; CDR3 DNA: TGTGCCAGCAGTACCGCGGACAGGATAGGTCAGCCCCAGCATTTT; CDR3 protein: CASSTADRIGQPQHF
J gene: TRBJ2-3; V gene: TRBV7-8; clone size: NA; D gene: TRBD2; CDR3 DNA: TGTGCCAGCAGCTATATAGCGGGAGCAGATACGCAGTATTTT; CDR3 protein: CASSYIAGADTQYF
J gene: TRBJ2-1; V gene: TRBV5-4; clone size: NA; D gene: NA; CDR3 DNA: TGTGCCAGCAGCCTTAAGAGGCTCGGGGGATTCAATGAGCAGTTCTTC; CDR3 protein: CASSLKRLGGFNEQFF
J gene: TRBJ2-4; V gene: TRBV5-4; clone size: NA; D gene: NA; CDR3 DNA: TGTGCCGGGTCGGGTCCCTTAGCCAAAAACATTCAGTACTTC; CDR3 protein: CAGSGPLAKNIQYF
J gene: TRBJ2-7; V gene: TRBV5-6; clone size: NA; D gene: NA; CDR3 DNA: TGTGCCAGCAGCTTAACAGGACCCTACGAGCAGTACTTC; CDR3 protein: CASSLTGPYEQYF
J gene: TRBJ1-1; V gene: TRBV2; clone size: once; D gene: NA; CDR3 DNA: TGTGCCAGCACCAGGCAGAGCAACACTGAAGCTTTCTTT; CDR3 protein: CASTRQSNTEAFF
J gene: TRBJ2-7; V gene: TRBV19; clone size: NA; D gene: TRBD2; CDR3 DNA: TGTGCCAGTAGTATAAAGGCTAGCGGGAGTAGCGAGCAGTACTTC; CDR3 protein: CASSIKASGSSEQYF